The rows below give T cell receptor beta chains drawn from one sample of a study of T cells expressing NK-cell markers. TCRdb reprocessed the 5' RACE reads and keeps a single row for each CDR3 protein, giving no DNA. This sample contains some 300,000 distinct CDR3 sequences. Material for sequencing was blood T cells: a sorted CD56 or NKG2C T cell subset, CD4+ or CD8+ T cells, or bulk PBMC T cells (not recorded which). These receptors were taken from a man aged 18-30 years in good health. Each CDR3 is given with its conserved first and last residue.

14	TRBJ2-1	TRBV19	CASSIVGPSNEQFF
16	TRBJ1-5	TRBV6-4	CASSPDGGDSNQPQHF
18	TRBJ2-4	TRBV24-1	CATSDGLKGEGIKNIQYF
16	TRBJ2-1	TRBV6-2/TRBV6-3	CASSYSGRDRHNEQFF
17	TRBJ2-2	TRBV19	CASSVNRLAGSSGELFF
18	TRBJ2-4	TRBV12-3/TRBV12-4	CASSLRDRGPYGKNIQYF
15	TRBJ2-5	TRBV20-1	CSARTGGPGRETQYF
15	TRBJ2-7	TRBV19	CASSMMAVQGYEQYF
12	TRBJ2-2	TRBV30	CAWSVRPGELFF
16	TRBJ2-7	TRBV20-1	CSARPPTSGSSYEQYF
17	TRBJ2-3	TRBV19	CASSTRGLATSTDTQYF